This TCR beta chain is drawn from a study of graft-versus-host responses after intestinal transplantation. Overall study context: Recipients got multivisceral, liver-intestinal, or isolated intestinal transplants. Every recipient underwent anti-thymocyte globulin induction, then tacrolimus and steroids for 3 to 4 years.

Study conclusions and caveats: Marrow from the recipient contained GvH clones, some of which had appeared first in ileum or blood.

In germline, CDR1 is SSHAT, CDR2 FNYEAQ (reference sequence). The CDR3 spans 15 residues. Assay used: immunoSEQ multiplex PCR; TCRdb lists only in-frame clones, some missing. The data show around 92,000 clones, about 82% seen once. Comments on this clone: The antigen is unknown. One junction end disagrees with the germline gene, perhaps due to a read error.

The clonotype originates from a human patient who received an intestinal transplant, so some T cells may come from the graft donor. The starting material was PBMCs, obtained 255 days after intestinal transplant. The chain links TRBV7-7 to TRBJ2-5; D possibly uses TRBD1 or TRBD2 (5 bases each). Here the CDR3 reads CASSLLVQGSETQYF. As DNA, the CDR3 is TGTGCTAGCAGCTTACTAGTCCAGGGATCAGAGACCCAGTACTTC.